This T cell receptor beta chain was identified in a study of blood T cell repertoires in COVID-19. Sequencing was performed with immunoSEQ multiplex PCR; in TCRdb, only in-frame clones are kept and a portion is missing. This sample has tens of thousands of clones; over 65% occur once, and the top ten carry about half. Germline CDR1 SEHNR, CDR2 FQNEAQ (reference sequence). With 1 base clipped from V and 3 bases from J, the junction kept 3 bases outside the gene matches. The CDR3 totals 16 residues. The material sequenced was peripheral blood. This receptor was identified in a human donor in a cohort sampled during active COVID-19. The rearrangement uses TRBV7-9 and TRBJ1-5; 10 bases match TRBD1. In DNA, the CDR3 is TGTGCCAGCAGCTTAGGGGGACAGGGGTCCAATCAGCCCCAGCATTTT. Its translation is CASSLGGQGSNQPQHF.